The next 14 T cell receptor beta chains were all read from a single sample in a study of beta chain features in type 1 diabetes. The antigens of these receptors remain unknown. The study's findings and limits: Type 1 diabetes patients showed a moderate but significant shortening of TCRB CDR3s in all four CD4+ subsets.

The authors reverse transcribed all of the isolated RNA, so sequencing captured expressed TCRB transcripts. Measured with immunoSEQ multiplex PCR; TCRdb has only the in-frame clones, and not every one. Seen here are roughly 300,000 clones, roughly 13% observed once, and the top ten hold 0.017%. The sequencing input was naive CD4+ T cells from blood. The receptors shown here come from a man under 40 with type 1 diabetes.

The rearrangement links TRBV2 to TRBJ2-1; D gene uncertain. This CDR3 is 13 amino acids long. V was shortened by 6 bases and J by 4 bases, with 10 bases between the two germline ends. Germline V gives CDR1 SNHLY, CDR2 FYNNEI. CDR3 sequence: CASRSYSYNEQFF. The DNA for the CDR3 is TGTGCCAGCAGAAGCTACAGTTACAATGAGCAGTTCTTC.

The sample holds a few counts of this clone. The chain employs TRBV5-1 and TRBJ2-5, with 7 bases aligning to TRBD1. The CDR3 spans 13 residues. CDR1 SGHRS and CDR2 YFSETQ come from the germline V gene. The junction had 1 base not matched to a gene; V was cut back by 3 bases and J by 2 bases. CDR3 amino acids: CASSSGQQETQYF. CDR3 coding DNA: TGCGCCAGCAGCTCGGGACAGCAAGAGACCCAGTACTTC. The whole variable domain, remainder taken from reference TRBV5-1 and TRBJ2-5, is KAGVTQTPRYLIKTRGQQVTLSCSPISGHRSVSWYQQTPGQGLQFLFEYFSETQRNKGNFPGRFSGRQFSNSRSEMNVSTLELGDSALYLCASSSGQQETQYFGPGTRLLVL.

This chain connects TRBV14 to TRBJ2-7, with D possibly matching TRBD1 (5 bases). The V end was cut by 2 bases, the J end by 9 bases, with 8 bases between. The CDR3 is 11 residues long. Germline CDR1 reads SGHDN; CDR2 reads FVKESK. This chain's CDR3 is CASSQQGMQYF. The CDR3 DNA is TGTGCCAGCAGCCAACAGGGAATGCAGTACTTC.

The sample holds a few counts of this clone. J is TRBJ2-7 and V is TRBV19; maybe TRBD1 (5 bases). This CDR3 is 15 amino acids long. The V gene lost 5 bases and the J gene lost 2 bases, with 16 bases spanning the gap. Germline V CDR1 and CDR2: LNHDA, SQIVND (reference sequence). The CDR3 region is CASSVGQARAYEQYF. The CDR3 bases are TGTGCCAGTAGTGTCGGACAAGCCCGAGCCTACGAGCAGTACTTC. Full variable domain (remainder filled in from reference TRBV19 and TRBJ2-7): DGGITQSPKYLFRKEGQNVTLSCEQNLNHDAMYWYRQDPGQGLRLIYYSQIVNDFQKGDIAEGYSVSREKKESFPLTVTSAQKNPTAFYLCASSVGQARAYEQYFGPGTRLTVT.

In its sample, this clone was seen a few times. The rearrangement joins TRBV7-9 to TRBJ1-1; tentatively, D is TRBD1 (6 bases). Trimming removed 4 bases at V and 1 base at J, with 7 bases between. This CDR3 has 13 amino acids. CDR1 is SEHNR, CDR2 FQNEAQ, per germline (reference sequence). CDR3 in DNA: TGTGCCAGCAGCTCGGACAGGAACACTGAAGCTTTCTTT. It yields the protein CASSSDRNTEAFF. The whole variable domain, filled in from reference TRBV7-9 and TRBJ1-1, reads DTGVSQNPRHKITKRGQNVTFRCDPISEHNRLYWYRQTLGQGPEFLTYFQNEAQLEKSRLLSDRFSAERPKGSFSTLEIQRTEQGDSAMYLCASSSDRNTEAFFGQGTRLTVV.

The gene calls are TRBV30 and TRBJ1-1; 7 bases are shared with TRBD1. Trimming cost V 5 bases and J 4 bases; bases outside gene matches: 7. This CDR3 comprises 13 residues. Germline CDR1 GTSNPN, CDR2 SVGIG (reference sequence). The CDR3 DNA reads TGTGCCTGGGCTACAGGGGTAGGCACTGAAGCTTTCTTT. Amino acid sequence: CAWATGVGTEAFF. The variable domain in full, with the rest retrieved from reference TRBV30 and TRBJ1-1, is SQTIHQWPATLVQPVGSPLSLECTVEGTSNPNLYWYRQAAGRGLQLLFYSVGIGQISSEVPQNLSASRPQDRQFILSSKKLLLSDSGFYLCAWATGVGTEAFFGQGTRLTVV.

V is TRBV7-9 and J is TRBJ1-1, with 10 bases aligning to TRBD1. Germline CDR1 reads SEHNR; CDR2 reads FQNEAQ (reference sequence). The J segment lost 2 bases and the V segment lost 5 bases, leaving 5 bases of the junction unmatched. The CDR3 spans 15 residues. CDR3 sequence reads: CASSPRDRGNTEAFF. The DNA of the CDR3 is TGTGCCAGCAGCCCCAGGGACAGGGGAAACACTGAAGCTTTCTTT.

The CDR3 spells CASIRSGGSNEQFF. DNA of the CDR3: TGCGCCAGCATCCGAAGTGGCGGGAGTAATGAGCAGTTCTTC. The chain has TRBV5-1 and TRBJ2-1; 7 positions match TRBD2. The CDR3 covers 14 residues. The germline V gene encodes CDR1 SGHRS and CDR2 YFSETQ. The V gene end was trimmed by 6 bases and the J gene end by 7 bases; junction bases not matched to a gene: 10.

There are a few counts of this clone. J is TRBJ1-3 and V is TRBV30; the D gene is possibly TRBD1 (5 bases). Per germline, CDR1 GTSNPN and CDR2 SVGIG (reference sequence). With 8 bases removed from V and 3 bases from J, the gap between germline ends came to 11 bases. The CDR3 contains 12 residues. The CDR3 DNA reads TGTGCCAAGTCAGGGCATGGAAACACCATATATTTT. It yields the protein CAKSGHGNTIYF.

This clone has more than one count but fewer than ten. The chain employs TRBV5-6 and TRBJ2-7; TRBD2 aligns across 10 bases. J lost 9 bases, V lost 2 bases, and 8 bases had no gene match. CDR1 is SGHDT and CDR2 is YYEEEE in the germline V gene. The CDR3 has 14 amino acids. CDR3 nucleotides: TGTGCCAGCAGCTTCGCCGGGACTAGCGAAGGGCAGTACTTC. Its protein is CASSFAGTSEGQYF.

There are a few counts of this clone. This sequence joins TRBV28 and TRBJ2-7; D not resolved. The CDR3 is 13 amino acids. In germline, CDR1 is MDHEN, CDR2 SYDVKM. Trimming stripped 7 bases from V and 6 bases from J, with 16 bases between. The CDR3, as DNA: TGTGCCAGCACCCTAGGCGGTAACCGCGAGCAGTACTTC. Amino acids: CASTLGGNREQYF.

The rearrangement uses TRBV5-4 and TRBJ2-5, with D tentatively TRBD2 (6 bases). Per germline, CDR1 SGHNT and CDR2 YYREEE (reference sequence). The CDR3 runs to 13 residues. Trimming pared 9 bases from V and 5 bases from J, leaving 17 bases between. CDR3 nucleotides: TGTGCCACCCGTCCGGGAGTGCAGGAGACCCAGTACTTC. Its protein product is CATRPGVQETQYF.

On this clone itself: At one end the junction does not follow the germline gene, possibly because of a read error. This chain joins TRBV19 and TRBJ2-1, with TRBD2 identical over 11 bases. Per germline, CDR1 LNHDA and CDR2 SQIVND (reference sequence). The CDR3 contains 13 residues. The CDR3 sequence: CASSSNLGTSGLF. The CDR3 DNA is TGTGCCAGTAGTTCTAACCTAGGGACTAGCGGCCTCTTC.

The sample holds a few counts of this clone. V gene TRBV18 combines with J gene TRBJ2-7; tentative D call: TRBD1 (5 bases). The CDR3 extends over 16 amino acids. Trimming removed 2 bases at V and 0 bases at J, with 14 bases between. Germline V lookup: CDR1 KGHSH, CDR2 LQKENI. CDR3 nucleotides: TGTGCCAGCTCACCAGTCAATACAGGAGCCTCCTACGAGCAGTACTTC. Translating gives CASSPVNTGASYEQYF.